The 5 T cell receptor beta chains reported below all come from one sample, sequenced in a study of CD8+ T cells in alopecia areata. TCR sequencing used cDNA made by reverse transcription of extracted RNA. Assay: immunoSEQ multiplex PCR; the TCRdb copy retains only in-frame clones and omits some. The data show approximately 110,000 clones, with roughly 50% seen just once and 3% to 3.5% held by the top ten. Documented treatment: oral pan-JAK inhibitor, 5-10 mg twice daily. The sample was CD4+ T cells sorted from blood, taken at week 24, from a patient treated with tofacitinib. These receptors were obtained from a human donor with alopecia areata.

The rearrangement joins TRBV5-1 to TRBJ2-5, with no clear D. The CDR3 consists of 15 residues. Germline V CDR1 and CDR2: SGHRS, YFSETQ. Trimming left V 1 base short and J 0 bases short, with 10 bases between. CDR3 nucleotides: TGCGCCAGCAGCTTGATACGGAATTACCAAGAGACCCAGTACTTC. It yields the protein CASSLIRNYQETQYF.

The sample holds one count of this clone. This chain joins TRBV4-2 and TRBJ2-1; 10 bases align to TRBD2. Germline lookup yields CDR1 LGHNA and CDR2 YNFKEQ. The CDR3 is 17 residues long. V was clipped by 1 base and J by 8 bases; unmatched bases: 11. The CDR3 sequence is CASSQGALAGGSDEQFF. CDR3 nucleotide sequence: TGTGCCAGCAGCCAAGGCGCCTTAGCGGGGGGCAGCGATGAGCAGTTCTTC.

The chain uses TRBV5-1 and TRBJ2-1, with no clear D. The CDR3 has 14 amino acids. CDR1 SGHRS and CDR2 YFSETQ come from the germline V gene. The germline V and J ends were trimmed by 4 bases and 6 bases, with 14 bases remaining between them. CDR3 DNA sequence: TGCGCCAGCAGCCCCCTCGACCTCAGCAATGAGCAGTTCTTC. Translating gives CASSPLDLSNEQFF.

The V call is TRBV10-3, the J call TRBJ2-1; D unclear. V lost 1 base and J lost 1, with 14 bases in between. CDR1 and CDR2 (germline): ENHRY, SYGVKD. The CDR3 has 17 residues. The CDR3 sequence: CAISEFRRNGSYNEQFF. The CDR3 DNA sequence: TGTGCCATCAGTGAGTTTAGACGCAATGGTTCCTACAATGAGCAGTTCTTC.

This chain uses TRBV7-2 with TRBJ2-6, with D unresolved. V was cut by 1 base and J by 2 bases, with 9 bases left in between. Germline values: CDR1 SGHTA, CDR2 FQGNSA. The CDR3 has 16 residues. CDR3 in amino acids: CASSLGRRAGANVLTF. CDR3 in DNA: TGTGCCAGCAGCTTAGGTCGACGCGCTGGGGCCAACGTCCTGACTTTC.